This TCR beta chain was captured by sequencing in a study of T cell responses to AZD1222 COVID-19 vaccine. The repertoire was sequenced with immunoSEQ multiplex PCR; TCRdb's copy has only in-frame clones and lacks some. The sample consists of 200,000 or so clones, 85% to 95% of them appearing once. This clone was recorded a few times. Its antigen remains unidentified. Findings and limits, study-wide: The donor group comprised mostly white British people and more females; the analysis possibly underestimated clonal diversity.

Germline values: CDR1 SEHNR, CDR2 FQNEAQ (reference sequence). Trimming took 1 base from V and 8 from J, leaving 14 bases between them. This CDR3 is 14 amino acids long. This receptor was obtained from an adult in good health. The sequences come from peripheral blood, collected on day 0 of AZD1222 vaccination. V usage is TRBV7-9 and J usage is TRBJ1-2; D is undetermined. The CDR3: CASSLGREAEGYTF. The CDR3 coding sequence is TGTGCCAGCAGCTTAGGCCGTGAAGCCGAGGGCTACACCTTC.